A selection of T cell receptor beta chains follows, all from one sample in a study of spatial heterogeneity in lung cancer. A single record per CDR3 protein comes from TCRdb applying MiXCR to the 5' RACE reads. Of more than 2,500 distinct CDR3 sequences detected, roughly 15% appear once; the ten largest clones hold about a quarter. Sample: normal lung tissue next to the tumor, taken at surgery. These receptors all stem from a female donor with early-stage non-small cell lung cancer. Both conserved end residues are part of each CDR3. The D gene is left open where the match is weak. Only part of the rows carry a size: once, few, many, or a class if the clone is expanded.

D gene: TRBD2
clone size: medium-sized
J gene: TRBJ2-2
V gene: TRBV19
CDR3 protein: CASSMRGLALNTGELFF

D gene: .
clone size: medium-sized
J gene: TRBJ2-7
V gene: TRBV18
CDR3 protein: CASSRLSRALYEQYF

D gene: .
clone size: large
J gene: TRBJ1-1
V gene: TRBV29-1
CDR3 protein: CSASAGVGTEAFF

D gene: TRBD2
clone size: .
J gene: TRBJ2-1
V gene: TRBV11-2
CDR3 protein: CASSLDGTSDNEQFF

D gene: .
clone size: few
J gene: TRBJ2-1
V gene: TRBV7-3
CDR3 protein: CASSLVGGEHNEQFF

D gene: TRBD1
clone size: few
J gene: TRBJ1-1
V gene: TRBV6-5
CDR3 protein: CASSLLSRGQGTEAFF

D gene: .
clone size: many
J gene: TRBJ2-5
V gene: TRBV12-3/TRBV12-4
CDR3 protein: CASSYPPGEETQYF

D gene: .
clone size: many
J gene: TRBJ1-4
V gene: TRBV7-2
CDR3 protein: CASSLDAGELEKLFF

D gene: TRBD1
clone size: .
J gene: TRBJ1-1
V gene: TRBV27
CDR3 protein: CASRRQGANTEAFF

D gene: .
clone size: few
J gene: TRBJ2-1
V gene: TRBV10-3
CDR3 protein: CAISEYPGIIDEQFF

D gene: .
clone size: medium-sized
J gene: TRBJ1-6
V gene: TRBV6-5
CDR3 protein: CASSYVGGPLHF

D gene: .
clone size: medium-sized
J gene: TRBJ1-1
V gene: TRBV6-5
CDR3 protein: CASDKGARGPNTEAFF

D gene: .
clone size: once
J gene: TRBJ2-3
V gene: TRBV29-1
CDR3 protein: CSVAATRTDTQYF

D gene: .
clone size: large
J gene: TRBJ2-1
V gene: TRBV19
CDR3 protein: CASSISGARYNEQFF

D gene: .
clone size: .
J gene: TRBJ2-7
V gene: TRBV15
CDR3 protein: CATSRQGASEQYF

D gene: .
clone size: medium-sized
J gene: TRBJ1-5
V gene: TRBV6-2/TRBV6-3
CDR3 protein: CATAPASFPQGQKDQPQHF

D gene: .
clone size: medium-sized
J gene: TRBJ1-1
V gene: TRBV29-1
CDR3 protein: CSVEGNTEAFF

D gene: .
clone size: medium-sized
J gene: TRBJ1-6
V gene: TRBV12-3/TRBV12-4
CDR3 protein: CASSPRGDHNSPLHF